Given below is one T cell receptor beta chain in context. The record originates from a study of cytomegalovirus exposure and HLA in healthy donors. This PCR relied on a set of 60 Vbeta primers and 13 Jbeta primers. The data were produced by immunoSEQ multiplex PCR, yet TCRdb's version contains in-frame clones alone and is incomplete. The sample has around 190,000 clones, roughly 10% seen once; the top ten hold approximately 1.3%. The CDR3 extends over 13 amino acids. The germline gives CDR1 SGHTA, CDR2 FQGNSA. Trimming took off 5 bases at V and 0 bases at J, with 7 bases between the two ends. The TCR originated in a woman aged 25 to 39 in good health and CMV-seropositive. The chain employs TRBV7-2 and TRBJ1-2, with D perhaps TRBD1 (5 bases). The sample consisted of PBMCs. For the CDR3, the DNA is TGTGCCAGCAGCGTGACAGCTAACTATGGCTACACCTTC. Translation gives CASSVTANYGYTF.